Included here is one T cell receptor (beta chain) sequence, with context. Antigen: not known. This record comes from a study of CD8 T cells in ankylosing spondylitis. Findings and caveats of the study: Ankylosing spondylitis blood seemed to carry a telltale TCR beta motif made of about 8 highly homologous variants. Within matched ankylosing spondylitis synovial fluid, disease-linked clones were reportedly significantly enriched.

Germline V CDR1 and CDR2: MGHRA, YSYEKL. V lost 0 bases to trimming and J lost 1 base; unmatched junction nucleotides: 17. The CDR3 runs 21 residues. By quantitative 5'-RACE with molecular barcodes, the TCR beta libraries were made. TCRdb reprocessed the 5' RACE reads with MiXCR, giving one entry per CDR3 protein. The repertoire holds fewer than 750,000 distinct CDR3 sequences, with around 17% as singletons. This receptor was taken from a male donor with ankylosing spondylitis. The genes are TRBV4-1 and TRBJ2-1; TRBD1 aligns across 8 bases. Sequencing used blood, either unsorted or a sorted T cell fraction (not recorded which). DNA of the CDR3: TGCGCCAGCAGCCAAGATCTCCAGGGGGCATTCGTCGTCGGATCCTACAATGAGCAGTTCTTC. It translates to CASSQDLQGAFVVGSYNEQFF.